The clone carrying this TCR beta chain has a count of ten or more. What it binds is not known. A single record per CDR3 protein comes from TCRdb applying MiXCR to the reads. The profile covers approximately 730,000 distinct CDR3 sequences, with roughly 30% appearing a single time and 18% taken by the ten largest. The CDR3 loop spans 14 amino acids. Trimming stripped 2 bases from V and 7 bases from J, with 14 bases between. Looked up from germline, CDR1 is SGHTA and CDR2 is FQGNSA. This entry is derived from a study of T cell repertoires in cytomegalovirus infection. This clonotype was obtained from a human donor in good health (CMV status not recorded). Some clones in this sample may be carry-over from other donors' samples. The V call is TRBV7-2, the J call TRBJ1-1, with D possibly matching TRBD1 (5 bases). Sequenced here: cultured PBMCs, sampled from culture after CMV antigen stimulation. The CDR3 coding sequence is TGTGCCAGCAGCTTACAGGGCTTGGACGTTGAAGCTTTCTTT. Protein product: CASSLQGLDVEAFF. The full variable domain, in which reference TRBV7-2 and TRBJ1-1 provide the parts outside the CDR3, is GAGVSQSPSNKVTEKGKDVELRCDPISGHTALYWYRQSLGQGLEFLIYFQGNSAPDKSGLPSDRFSAERTGGSVSTLTIQRTQQEDSAVYLCASSLQGLDVEAFFGQGTRLTVV.